This TCR beta chain was sequenced for a study of T cells in Graves' hyperthyroidism and ophthalmopathy. TCR beta CDR3 regions were amplified from RNA. RT-PCR in the first round (using the HTBI primer set) targeted the TCR CDR3. TCRdb recomputed calls from the multiplex PCR reads with MiXCR, one row per CDR3 protein. This table holds more than 350,000 distinct CDR3 sequences, about 16% found once. The ends lost 5 bases at V and 2 bases at J; junction bases unmatched: 10. This CDR3 is built from 16 residues. Germline CDR1 and CDR2: SGHAT and FQNNGV. This clonotype was seen at least ten times. The V and J genes are TRBV11-2 and TRBJ2-3; 7 bases are a match to TRBD2. The sample consisted of blood. This receptor was identified in a woman aged 60-70 years with Graves' ophthalmopathy. For the CDR3, the DNA is TGTGCCAGCAGCCCACGGTGGCGGGAGATCACAGATACGCAGTATTTT. Translated: CASSPRWREITDTQYF.